Shown below are 27 T cell receptor beta chains from a single sample sequenced in a study of T cell responses to AZD1222 COVID-19 vaccine. Using immunoSEQ multiplex PCR, the repertoire was profiled, and TCRdb retains in-frame clones only, with some absent. The data show some 160,000 clones, with roughly 93% seen just once and 1.9% held by the top ten. The specimen comprised peripheral blood, sampled 28 days after the second AZD1222 dose. All receptors derive from an adult who received the AZD1222 COVID-19 vaccine.

This clone was detected only once. V usage is TRBV29-1 and J usage is TRBJ2-1; 11 bases align to TRBD2. The CDR3 is 18 amino acids. V shed 0 bases and J 8 bases; nucleotides not matched to a gene: 15. The germline V gene has CDR1 SQVTM and CDR2 ANQGSEA. In DNA form, the CDR3 reads TGCAGCGTTGAAGATCTTGGGTCAGGGGGACTAGCGGTCCATGAGCAGTTCTTC. Translation: CSVEDLGSGGLAVHEQFF.

This chain links TRBV10-3 with TRBJ1-2, with 9 nucleotides matching TRBD1. This CDR3 has 13 amino acids. Trimming removed 7 bases from V and 8 bases from J; junction bases left unmatched: 8. Germline assignment: CDR1 ENHRY and CDR2 SYGVKD. This chain's CDR3 is CAINPGTGKGYTF. CDR3 in DNA: TGTGCCATCAACCCCGGGACAGGGAAAGGCTACACCTTC.

The chain couples TRBV10-2 to TRBJ2-7; 14 bases match TRBD2. CDR1 and CDR2 (germline): WSHSY, SAAADI. The CDR3 extends over 14 amino acids. With V trimmed by 8 bases and J by 5 bases, 5 bases remained unmatched. CDR3 protein: CASGTSGRGHEQYF. The CDR3 nucleotides read TGCGCCAGCGGGACTAGCGGGAGAGGCCACGAGCAGTACTTC.

The chain carries TRBV3-1 (or the pseudogene TRBV3-2) and TRBJ1-5, with 8 positions matching TRBD1. The CDR3 length is 16 residues. Germline V gene lookup returns CDR1 LGHDT and CDR2 YNNKEL (reference sequence). The ends lost 1 base at V and 0 bases at J; junction bases unmatched: 2. CDR3 in amino acids: CASSQGQGTSNQPQHF. CDR3 sequence (DNA): TGTGCCAGCAGCCAAGGACAGGGGACTAGCAATCAGCCCCAGCATTTT.

V usage is TRBV6-5 and J usage is TRBJ2-2, with no clear D. The CDR3 runs to 14 residues. V was cut by 7 bases and J by 0 bases, with 9 bases left in between. Germline CDR1 reads MNHEY; CDR2 reads SVGAGI. CDR3 in amino acids: CASKTNPNTGELFF. CDR3 nucleotides: TGTGCCAGCAAGACAAACCCGAACACCGGGGAGCTGTTTTTT.

J is TRBJ1-1 and V is TRBV6-5; D unclear. CDR1 is MNHEY, CDR2 SVGAGI, per germline. Trimming removed 5 bases from V and 4 bases from J, with 8 bases in between. The CDR3 consists of 12 residues. The CDR3 region has the DNA TGTGCCAGCAGTCATATGGGCACTGAAGCTTTCTTT. Encoded protein: CASSHMGTEAFF.

The rearrangement links TRBV19 to TRBJ2-1; 7 bases fit TRBD1. This CDR3 region has 15 residues. J lost 6 bases, V lost 4 bases, and 9 bases had no gene match. Germline loops: CDR1 LNHDA, CDR2 SQIVND (reference sequence). The CDR3 bases are TGTGCCAGTAGTACCGACAGGGTATCTGGCAATGAGCAGTTCTTC. It encodes CASSTDRVSGNEQFF.

The CDR3 region has the DNA TGTGCCAGCAGTACCCCGTGGGAGCGGGAGAGCCTACCTGGCTACGAGCAGTACTTC. This encodes CASSTPWERESLPGYEQYF. The chain joins TRBV2 to TRBJ2-7, with 8 nucleotides matching TRBD2. Germline loops: CDR1 SNHLY, CDR2 FYNNEI. V shed 5 bases and J 3 bases; nucleotides not matched to a gene: 21. CDR3 length: 19 residues.

This chain connects TRBV20-1 to TRBJ2-5; D is unresolved. V was trimmed by 3 bases and J by 4 bases, leaving 9 bases between them. The CDR3 has 12 amino acids. Germline CDR1 is DFQATT and CDR2 is SNEGSKA (reference sequence). CDR3 residues: CSASGSPETQYF. The CDR3 region has the DNA TGCAGTGCTAGTGGCTCACCAGAGACCCAGTACTTC.

The rearrangement joins TRBV9 to TRBJ1-4, with TRBD1 as a possible D gene (5 bases). Germline V CDR1 and CDR2: SGDLS, YYNGEE. V lost 2 bases and J 3 bases, leaving 5 bases between the germline ends. The CDR3 sequence is 13 residues long. CDR3 DNA sequence: TGTGCCAGCAGCGTGGGGGCTAATGAAAAACTGTTTTTT. Translation: CASSVGANEKLFF.

This chain links TRBV19 with TRBJ2-7; D tentatively fits TRBD1 or TRBD2 (5 bases each). The V end lost 3 bases, the J end lost 4 bases, and 13 bases lay between the germline ends. CDR1 and CDR2 from the germline V gene are LNHDA and SQIVND (reference sequence). The CDR3 extends over 14 amino acids. CDR3 sequence (DNA): TGTGCCAGTAGTATCGGGACCGGGGTATACGAGCAGTACTTC. It codes for CASSIGTGVYEQYF. The full variable domain, its missing parts supplied by reference TRBV19 and TRBJ2-7, is DGGITQSPKYLFRKEGQNVTLSCEQNLNHDAMYWYRQDPGQGLRLIYYSQIVNDFQKGDIAEGYSVSREKKESFPLTVTSAQKNPTAFYLCASSIGTGVYEQYFGPGTRLTVT.

The V call is TRBV5-6, the J call TRBJ1-1; 7 bases are shared with TRBD1. The germline CDR1 and CDR2 sequences are SGHDT and YYEEEE. V was clipped by 7 bases and J by 0 bases; unmatched bases: 3. This CDR3 has 13 amino acids. The CDR3 loop reads CASLQGLNTEAFF. CDR3 bases: TGTGCCAGCCTACAGGGGCTGAACACTGAAGCTTTCTTT. The full variable domain, in which reference TRBV5-6 and TRBJ1-1 provide the parts outside the CDR3, is DAGVTQSPTHLIKTRGQQVTLRCSPKSGHDTVSWYQQALGQGPQFIFQYYEEEERQRGNFPDRFSGHQFPNYSSELNVNALLLGDSALYLCASLQGLNTEAFFGQGTRLTVV.

This sequence joins TRBV14 and TRBJ2-4; TRBD1 might be the D (5 bases). CDR1 is SGHDN, CDR2 FVKESK, per germline. V lost 4 bases to trimming and J lost 0 bases, with 13 bases between them. This CDR3 has 16 amino acids. CDR3 amino acids: CASSPVTGGAKNIQYF. CDR3 bases: TGTGCCAGCAGCCCCGTAACAGGTGGAGCCAAAAACATTCAGTACTTC. Full variable domain (missing parts from reference TRBV14 and TRBJ2-4): EAGVTQFPSHSVIEKGQTVTLRCDPISGHDNLYWYRRVMGKEIKFLLHFVKESKQDESGMPNNRFLAERTGGTYSTLKVQPAELEDSGVYFCASSPVTGGAKNIQYFGAGTRLSVL.

The chain is built from TRBV27 and TRBJ2-1; D may be TRBD2 (6 bases). In germline, CDR1 is MNHEY, CDR2 SMNVEV (reference sequence). This CDR3 spans 15 amino acids. The germline V and J ends were trimmed by 5 bases and 8 bases, with 19 bases remaining between them. For the CDR3, the DNA is TGTGCCAGCAGTCGCGGGGCAGGGCAAGGATATGAGCAGTTCTTC. Its protein is CASSRGAGQGYEQFF.

The J gene is TRBJ2-2, the V gene TRBV7-3, with D perhaps matching TRBD2 (6 bases). The length of the CDR3 is 15 residues. Germline lookup yields CDR1 SGHTA and CDR2 FQGTGA. The V gene lost 0 bases and the J gene lost 4 bases, with 9 bases spanning the gap. CDR3 loop: CASSLTLATTGELFF. CDR3 bases: TGTGCCAGCAGCTTAACTCTAGCGACCACCGGGGAGCTGTTTTTT.

V and J are TRBV7-8 and TRBJ1-6; tentatively, D is TRBD1 (5 bases). The CDR3 extends over 15 amino acids. Germline V gene data show CDR1 as SGHVS and CDR2 as FQNEAQ. The V end was cut by 0 bases, the J end by 10 bases, with 13 bases between. The CDR3 DNA reads as TGTGCCAGCAGCTTAGCGGTAGGGGTAAAATCACCCCTCCACTTT. It encodes CASSLAVGVKSPLHF.

This clone was observed once. The rearrangement uses TRBV2 and TRBJ1-1; D remains unclear. CDR1 and CDR2 (germline): SNHLY, FYNNEI. V lost 2 bases and J 1 base, leaving 8 bases between the germline ends. This CDR3 has 14 residues. CDR3: CASSEHGENTEAFF. The CDR3 DNA reads TGTGCCAGCAGTGAACACGGAGAGAACACTGAAGCTTTCTTT.

This chain connects TRBV9 to TRBJ2-3, with 7 bases identical to TRBD2. Germline V lookup: CDR1 SGDLS, CDR2 YYNGEE. The CDR3 length is 15 residues. V lost 3 bases and J lost 3; bases outside the gene matches: 7. DNA for the CDR3: TGTGCCAGCAGCGCCCATGGACTAGGAACAGATACGCAGTATTTT. It yields the protein CASSAHGLGTDTQYF.

The rearrangement uses TRBV25-1 and TRBJ2-6; D may be TRBD1 or TRBD2 (5 bases each). In germline, CDR1 is MGHDK, CDR2 SYGVNS. The V and J ends lost 4 bases and 2 bases respectively, with 18 bases between them. The CDR3 spans 18 residues. In DNA, the CDR3 is TGTGCCAGCAGTGGTTGGGAAGGAAAGGGACCTGGGGCCAACGTCCTGACTTTC. Protein sequence: CASSGWEGKGPGANVLTF.

This clone was detected a few times. This rearrangement joins TRBV18 to TRBJ2-7; 8 bases are shared with TRBD1. The junction had 11 bases not matched to a gene; V was cut back by 3 bases and J by 4 bases. Germline V lookup: CDR1 KGHSH, CDR2 LQKENI. CDR3 length equals 16 residues. CDR3 nucleotide sequence: TGTGCCAGCTCACCCAGGGGGCAGGGGACGTTTTACGAGCAGTACTTC. This translates into CASSPRGQGTFYEQYF.

This sequence joins TRBV12-3 or TRBV12-4 and TRBJ1-5; the D is unclear. Trimming took off 3 bases at V and 7 bases at J, with 10 bases between the two ends. The CDR3 extends over 13 amino acids. The CDR3 DNA reads as TGTGCCAGCAGTTTTTCAGGTCGGCAGCCCCAGCATTTT. Residues: CASSFSGRQPQHF.

The CDR3 loop reads CASSQVDEQYF. In nucleotides, the CDR3 is TGTGCCAGCAGCCAAGTGGACGAGCAGTACTTC. The chain recombines TRBV7-9 with TRBJ2-7; no definite D call. In germline, CDR1 is SEHNR, CDR2 FQNEAQ (reference sequence). V gave up 5 bases and J gave up 5 bases, with 7 bases separating them. The CDR3 has 11 amino acids.

The chain is built from TRBV30 and TRBJ1-1; no definite D call. The length of the CDR3 is 14 residues. Germline CDR1 and CDR2: GTSNPN and SVGIG (reference sequence). Trimming pared 1 base from V and 1 base from J, leaving 10 bases between. In nucleotides, the CDR3 is TGTGCCTGGAGTGCCAATATCCCGAACACTGAAGCTTTCTTT. This encodes CAWSANIPNTEAFF.

This clone was counted a few times. V gene TRBV5-1 combines with J gene TRBJ2-7; 7 bases map to TRBD2. The CDR3 loop spans 14 amino acids. Germline CDR1 is SGHRS and CDR2 is YFSETQ. V shed 2 bases and J 2 bases; nucleotides not matched to a gene: 4. Here the CDR3 reads CASSFGGRAYEQYF. CDR3 nucleotide sequence: TGCGCCAGCAGCTTCGGCGGGAGAGCCTACGAGCAGTACTTC.

To note about this clone: Other nucleotide sequences from this sample produce the same CDR3. The CDR3 spells CASSLDRGYGYTF. In DNA, the CDR3 is TGCGCCAGCAGCCTGGACAGGGGGTATGGCTACACCTTC. The chain carries TRBV5-1 and TRBJ1-2; 10 bases map to TRBD1. V lost 4 bases, J lost 5 bases, and 2 bases stayed unmatched. The V gene's germline CDR1 is SGHRS and CDR2 YFSETQ. The length of the CDR3 is 13 residues.

The genes are TRBV28 and TRBJ1-4; tentative D call: TRBD1 (5 bases). The CDR3 is 14 residues long. Trimming took 7 bases from V and 4 from J, leaving 13 bases between them. Germline CDR1 MDHEN, CDR2 SYDVKM. The CDR3 DNA reads TGTGCCAGCACCCCGGGGGGGAATAATGAAAAACTGTTTTTT. Its translation: CASTPGGNNEKLFF.

The gene calls are TRBV29-1 and TRBJ1-1; 8 bases fit TRBD1. The CDR3 is 14 residues long. V shed 7 bases, J shed 0 bases, and the junction held 7 bases outside the gene matches. Germline V gene sequence: CDR1 SQVTM, CDR2 ANQGSEA. CDR3 sequence (DNA): TGCAGCGCCCTGGGACAGGTCGTGAACACTGAAGCTTTCTTT. Translated: CSALGQVVNTEAFF.